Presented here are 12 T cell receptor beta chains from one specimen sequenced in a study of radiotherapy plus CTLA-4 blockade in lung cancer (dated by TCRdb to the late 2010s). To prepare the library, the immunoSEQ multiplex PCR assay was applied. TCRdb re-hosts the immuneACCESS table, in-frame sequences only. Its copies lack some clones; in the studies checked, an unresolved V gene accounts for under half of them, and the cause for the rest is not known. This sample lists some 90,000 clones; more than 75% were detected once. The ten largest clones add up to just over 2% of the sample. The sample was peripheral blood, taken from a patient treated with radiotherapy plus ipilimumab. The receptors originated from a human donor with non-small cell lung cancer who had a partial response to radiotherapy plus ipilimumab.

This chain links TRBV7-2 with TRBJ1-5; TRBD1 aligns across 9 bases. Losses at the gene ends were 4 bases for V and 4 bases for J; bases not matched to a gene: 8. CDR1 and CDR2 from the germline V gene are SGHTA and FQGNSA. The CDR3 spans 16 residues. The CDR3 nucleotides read TGTGCCAGCAGCTACCCGGGACAGGGACGAAATCAGCCCCAGCATTTT. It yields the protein CASSYPGQGRNQPQHF.

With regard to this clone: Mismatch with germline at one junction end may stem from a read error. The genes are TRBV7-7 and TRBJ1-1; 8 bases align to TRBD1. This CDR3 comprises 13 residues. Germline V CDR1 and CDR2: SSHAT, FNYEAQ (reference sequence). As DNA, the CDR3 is TGTGCTAGCAGCCCAGGACAGGGAAGTAAAGCTTTCTTT. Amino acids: CASSPGQGSKAFF.

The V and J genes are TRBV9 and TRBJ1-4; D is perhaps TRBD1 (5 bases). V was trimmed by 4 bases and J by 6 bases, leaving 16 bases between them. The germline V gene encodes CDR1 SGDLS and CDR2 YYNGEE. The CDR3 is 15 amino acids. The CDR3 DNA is TGTGCCAGCAGCCGACGGGGGGGAATGGATGAAAAACTGTTTTTT. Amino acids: CASSRRGGMDEKLFF.

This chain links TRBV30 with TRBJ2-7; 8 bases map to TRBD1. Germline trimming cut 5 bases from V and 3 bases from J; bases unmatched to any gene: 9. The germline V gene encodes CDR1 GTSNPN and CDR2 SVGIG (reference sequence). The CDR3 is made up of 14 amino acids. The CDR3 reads CAWSRDRLFYEQYF. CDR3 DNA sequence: TGTGCCTGGTCCCGGGACAGGCTGTTCTACGAGCAGTACTTC.

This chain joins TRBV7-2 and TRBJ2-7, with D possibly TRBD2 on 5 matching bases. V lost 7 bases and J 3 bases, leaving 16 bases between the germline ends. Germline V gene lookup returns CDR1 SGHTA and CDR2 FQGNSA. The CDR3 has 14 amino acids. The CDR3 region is CASTETGNYYEQYF. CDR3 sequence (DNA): TGTGCCAGCACCGAGACGGGGAATTACTACGAGCAGTACTTC.

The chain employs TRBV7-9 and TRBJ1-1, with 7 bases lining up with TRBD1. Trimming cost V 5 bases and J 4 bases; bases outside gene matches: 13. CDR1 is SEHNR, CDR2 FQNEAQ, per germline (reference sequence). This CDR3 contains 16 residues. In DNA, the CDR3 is TGTGCCAGCAGCCCACAGGGGTCCTTCAGCGGCACTGAAGCTTTCTTT. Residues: CASSPQGSFSGTEAFF.

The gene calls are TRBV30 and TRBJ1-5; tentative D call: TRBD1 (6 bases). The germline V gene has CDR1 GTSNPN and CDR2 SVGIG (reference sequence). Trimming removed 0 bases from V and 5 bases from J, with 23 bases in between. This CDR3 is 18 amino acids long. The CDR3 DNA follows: TGTGCCTGGAGTGTTACCCCCGGGACATTCTCCCCATATCAGCCCCAGCATTTT. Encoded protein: CAWSVTPGTFSPYQPQHF.

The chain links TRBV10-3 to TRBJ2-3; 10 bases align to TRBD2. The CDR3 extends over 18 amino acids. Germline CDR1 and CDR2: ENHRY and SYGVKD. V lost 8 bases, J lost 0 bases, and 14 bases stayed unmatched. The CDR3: CAIGKATSGLTSTDTQYF. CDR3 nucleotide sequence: TGTGCCATCGGCAAAGCGACTAGCGGGTTGACTAGCACAGATACGCAGTATTTT.

The CDR3 nucleotides read TGTGCCAGCAGCTTAGCCAGGGTGCGCTACGAGCAGTACTTC. Its translation is CASSLARVRYEQYF. The chain joins TRBV7-2 to TRBJ2-7, with D tentatively TRBD1 (5 bases). Germline V lookup: CDR1 SGHTA, CDR2 FQGNSA. This CDR3 has 14 amino acids. V lost 0 bases and J lost 3, with 9 bases in between. The complete variable domain, with remaining parts taken from reference TRBV7-2 and TRBJ2-7, reads GAGVSQSPSNKVTEKGKDVELRCDPISGHTALYWYRQSLGQGLEFLIYFQGNSAPDKSGLPSDRFSAERTGGSVSTLTIQRTQQEDSAVYLCASSLARVRYEQYFGPGTRLTVT.

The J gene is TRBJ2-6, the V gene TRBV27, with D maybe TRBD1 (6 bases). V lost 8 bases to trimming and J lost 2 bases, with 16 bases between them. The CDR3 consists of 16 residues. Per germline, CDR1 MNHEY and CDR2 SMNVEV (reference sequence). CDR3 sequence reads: CASGKEPGAGANVLTF. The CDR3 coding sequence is TGTGCCAGCGGGAAGGAACCAGGGGCTGGGGCCAACGTCCTGACTTTC.

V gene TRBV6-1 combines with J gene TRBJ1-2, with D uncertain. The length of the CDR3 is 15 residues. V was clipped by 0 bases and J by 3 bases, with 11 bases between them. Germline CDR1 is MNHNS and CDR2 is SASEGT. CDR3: CASSEAQASHYGYTF. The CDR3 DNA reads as TGTGCCAGCAGTGAAGCTCAGGCCTCTCACTATGGCTACACCTTC.

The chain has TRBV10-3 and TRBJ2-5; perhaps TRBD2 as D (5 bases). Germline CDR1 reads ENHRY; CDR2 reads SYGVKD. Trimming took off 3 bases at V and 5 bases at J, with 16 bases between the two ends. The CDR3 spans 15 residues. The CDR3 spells CAISDGPEVRETQYF. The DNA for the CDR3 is TGTGCCATCAGTGATGGGCCGGAGGTTAGGGAGACCCAGTACTTC.